These 22 T cell receptor beta chains were sequenced from one sample in a study of cytomegalovirus exposure and HLA in healthy donors. PCR primers comprised 60 Vbeta and 13 Jbeta primers. Using immunoSEQ multiplex PCR, the repertoire was profiled, and TCRdb retains in-frame clones only, with some absent. The top ten clones hold around 10% of a sample with about 160,000 clones, roughly 82% of them seen once. Sequencing used PBMCs. These receptor sequences come from a man aged 45-65 years in good health and CMV-seropositive.

The chain employs TRBV19 and TRBJ2-1; no clear D. The germline gives CDR1 LNHDA, CDR2 SQIVND (reference sequence). The V and J ends lost 5 bases and 14 bases respectively, with 13 bases between them. The CDR3 runs 11 residues. The CDR3 DNA follows: TGTGCCAGTAGTTCACTGGGCGTAAAGTTCTTC. Protein: CASSSLGVKFF.

CDR3 sequence: CASSPTRTETQYF. The DNA of the CDR3 is TGTGCCAGCTCACCAACCCGAACTGAGACCCAGTACTTC. The gene calls are TRBV18 and TRBJ2-5; D unclear. This CDR3 region has 13 residues. From germline, CDR1 is KGHSH and CDR2 LQKENI. Trimming left V 2 bases short and J 5 bases short, with 9 bases between.

The genes are TRBV2 and TRBJ2-5; 11 nucleotides line up with TRBD2. The V gene's germline CDR1 is SNHLY and CDR2 FYNNEI. Trimming at V came to 6 bases and at J to 2 bases, leaving 8 bases not matched to a gene. This CDR3 has 16 amino acids. CDR3 loop: CASRDRRTSGQETQYF. The CDR3 DNA is TGTGCCAGCAGGGACCGTCGGACTAGCGGGCAAGAGACCCAGTACTTC.

This clone appeared a single time. The chain uses TRBV28 and TRBJ2-7, with 9 bases that match TRBD1. Germline CDR1 is MDHEN and CDR2 is SYDVKM. CDR3 length: 15 residues. The junction had 6 bases not matched to a gene; V was cut back by 6 bases and J by 0 bases. The CDR3 nucleotides are TGTGCCAGCAGCCCTACAGGGGGCAGCTCCTACGAGCAGTACTTC. Its translation is CASSPTGGSSYEQYF.

V usage is TRBV5-6 and J usage is TRBJ2-7, with 8 bases that match TRBD1. V gave up 1 base and J gave up 4 bases; unmatched junction bases: 1. The CDR3 covers 13 residues. Germline V CDR1 and CDR2: SGHDT, YYEEEE. The CDR3 DNA follows: TGTGCCAGCAGCTTGACAGGGGGTTACGAGCAGTACTTC. It codes for CASSLTGGYEQYF.

In its sample, this clone was seen once. The chain links TRBV6-1 to TRBJ2-3; 10 nucleotides align to TRBD2. CDR3 size: 15 residues. V gave up 9 bases and J gave up 6 bases; unmatched junction bases: 12. Germline CDR1 is MNHNS and CDR2 is SASEGT. CDR3 coding DNA: TGTGCCAGTCTTCGGACTAGCGGCTCCGTTGATACGCAGTATTTT. This codes for CASLRTSGSVDTQYF.

This rearrangement joins TRBV18 to TRBJ1-5; no firm D call. This CDR3 region has 14 residues. Germline-derived CDR1 and CDR2 are KGHSH and LQKENI. Trimming took off 1 base at V and 4 bases at J, with 8 bases between the two ends. The CDR3 loop reads CASSPLGSNQPQHF. The CDR3 DNA is TGTGCCAGCTCACCACTGGGGAGTAATCAGCCCCAGCATTTT.

The V gene is TRBV2, the J gene TRBJ2-1; 7 bases align to TRBD2. With 11 bases clipped from V and 3 bases from J, the junction kept 10 bases outside the gene matches. CDR1 and CDR2 (germline): SNHLY, FYNNEI. The CDR3 is 14 amino acids. CDR3 in DNA: TGTGCCGGGAAAGCGGGGATAAACTACAATGAGCAGTTCTTC. Amino acid sequence: CAGKAGINYNEQFF.

The V and J genes are TRBV4-1 and TRBJ2-7; 11 bases agree with TRBD1. Germline V gene lookup returns CDR1 MGHRA and CDR2 YSYEKL. The CDR3 is 17 residues long. With 4 bases clipped from V and 0 bases from J, the junction kept 8 bases outside the gene matches. CDR3 amino acids: CASSRGPGTGGSYEQYF. The CDR3 coding sequence is TGCGCCAGCAGCCGCGGTCCCGGGACAGGGGGCTCCTACGAGCAGTACTTC.

The V and J genes are TRBV11-2 and TRBJ2-1; 9 bases agree with TRBD2. V shed 2 bases, J shed 10 bases, and the junction held 9 bases outside the gene matches. Germline loops: CDR1 SGHAT, CDR2 FQNNGV. The CDR3 is 15 amino acids. The CDR3 nucleotides read TGTGCCAGCAGCTTAAATGGACTAGCGCAAGGGGAGCAGTTCTTC. It encodes CASSLNGLAQGEQFF. The full variable domain, with the rest looked up from reference TRBV11-2 and TRBJ2-1, is EAGVAQSPRYKIIEKRQSVAFWCNPISGHATLYWYQQILGQGPKLLIQFQNNGVVDDSQLPKDRFSAERLKGVDSTLKIQPAKLEDSAVYLCASSLNGLAQGEQFFGPGTRLTVL.

V gene TRBV7-3 combines with J gene TRBJ2-1; 12 nucleotides match TRBD2. The CDR3 runs 15 residues. CDR1 and CDR2 (germline): SGHTA, FQGTGA. Trimming removed 5 bases from V and 7 bases from J; junction bases left unmatched: 6. Here the CDR3 reads CASSLRLAGVNEQFF. The CDR3 DNA is TGTGCCAGCAGCCTCCGACTAGCGGGAGTTAATGAGCAGTTCTTC.

This rearrangement joins TRBV5-1 to TRBJ2-3; D call uncertain. CDR1 and CDR2 (germline): SGHRS, YFSETQ. The CDR3 length is 19 residues. The germline V and J ends were trimmed by 0 bases and 1 base, with 21 bases remaining between them. CDR3 coding DNA: TGCGCCAGCAGCTTGGATTTTGTTAGAGGCCGGCCTGGCACAGATACGCAGTATTTT. It encodes CASSLDFVRGRPGTDTQYF.

The CDR3 DNA reads as TGCGCCAGCATTAATCCCTCAGGACTATACAATGAGCAGTTCTTC. Translated: CASINPSGLYNEQFF. V and J are TRBV10-2 and TRBJ2-1, with a tentative D call TRBD2 (6 bases). CDR3 length: 15 amino acids. V shed 7 bases and J shed 4 bases, with 17 bases lying between them. Germline values: CDR1 WSHSY, CDR2 SAAADI.

The CDR3: CASSQVFGGDFEPQHF. DNA of the CDR3: TGCGCCAGCAGCCAAGTATTCGGGGGAGACTTTGAGCCCCAGCATTTT. V and J are TRBV4-3 and TRBJ1-5, with D possibly TRBD1 on 5 matching bases. Trimming pared 1 base from V and 8 bases from J, leaving 18 bases between. Germline loops: CDR1 LGHNA, CDR2 YSLEER. The CDR3 has 16 amino acids.

The J gene is TRBJ2-7, the V gene TRBV7-2, with 13 nucleotides matching TRBD2. The CDR3 runs to 15 residues. Trimming at V came to 1 base and at J to 6 bases, leaving 3 bases not matched to a gene. In germline, CDR1 is SGHTA, CDR2 FQGNSA. The CDR3 bases are TGTGCCAGCAGCTTAGTACTAGCGGGGGGGCGCGAGCAGTACTTC. Protein sequence: CASSLVLAGGREQYF.

The rearrangement uses TRBV27 and TRBJ1-6, with TRBD1 matching 7 bases. The V segment lost 6 bases and the J segment 7 bases; nucleotides outside the gene matches: 9. Germline CDR1 MNHEY, CDR2 SMNVEV (reference sequence). CDR3 length: 15 residues. The DNA of the CDR3 is TGTGCCAGCAGCCTTCGGGACAGCCTAAATTCACCCCTCCACTTT. Amino acids: CASSLRDSLNSPLHF.

V is TRBV7-9 and J is TRBJ2-2, with D possibly TRBD1 on 6 matching bases. The V gene lost 5 bases and the J gene lost 0 bases, with 10 bases spanning the gap. From germline, CDR1 is SEHNR and CDR2 FQNEAQ (reference sequence). CDR3 size: 15 residues. The CDR3 DNA follows: TGTGCCAGCAGCCCGGGACATACGAACACCGGGGAGCTGTTTTTT. Translating gives CASSPGHTNTGELFF.

This chain joins TRBV5-6 and TRBJ2-3, with TRBD1 identical over 7 bases. CDR3 length: 17 amino acids. V lost 0 bases and J lost 2; bases outside the gene matches: 9. Germline lookup yields CDR1 SGHDT and CDR2 YYEEEE. CDR3 bases: TGTGCCAGCAGCTTGGGGGCGTTCAGGGGGAACACAGATACGCAGTATTTT. Amino acids: CASSLGAFRGNTDTQYF.

The V call is TRBV10-3, the J call TRBJ2-7; 7 bases line up with TRBD1. CDR3 length equals 13 residues. The V gene's germline CDR1 is ENHRY and CDR2 SYGVKD. V lost 7 bases and J lost 5; bases outside the gene matches: 8. CDR3 nucleotide sequence: TGTGCCATCAACCCAGGACAGGCTCACGAGCAGTACTTC. Translated: CAINPGQAHEQYF.

The V call is TRBV27, the J call TRBJ1-2, with 12 nucleotides matching TRBD1. Germline lookup yields CDR1 MNHEY and CDR2 SMNVEV (reference sequence). The V gene end was trimmed by 6 bases and the J gene end by 2 bases; junction bases not matched to a gene: 7. This CDR3 is 16 amino acids long. DNA for the CDR3: TGTGCCAGCAGAATTATAGGGACAGGGGGCAACTATGGCTACACCTTC. This translates into CASRIIGTGGNYGYTF.

This sequence joins TRBV5-8 and TRBJ2-1, with TRBD2 matching 8 bases. In germline, CDR1 is SGHTS, CDR2 YDEGEE. V dropped 0 bases and J dropped 7; count of bases not matched to a gene: 6. This CDR3 region has 15 residues. Written as DNA, the CDR3 is TGTGCCAGCAGCTTGGCGAGCGGGGGCCGTAATGAGCAGTTCTTC. Amino acid sequence: CASSLASGGRNEQFF.

The V gene is TRBV29-1, the J gene TRBJ1-4; D possibly corresponds to TRBD1 (6 bases). CDR3 size: 13 residues. The ends were cut back, 7 bases at V and 6 bases at J, with 15 bases in the middle. CDR1 is SQVTM, CDR2 ANQGSEA, per germline. CDR3 sequence reads: CSGQGTMDEKLFF. CDR3 DNA sequence: TGCAGCGGCCAGGGGACCATGGATGAAAAACTGTTTTTT.